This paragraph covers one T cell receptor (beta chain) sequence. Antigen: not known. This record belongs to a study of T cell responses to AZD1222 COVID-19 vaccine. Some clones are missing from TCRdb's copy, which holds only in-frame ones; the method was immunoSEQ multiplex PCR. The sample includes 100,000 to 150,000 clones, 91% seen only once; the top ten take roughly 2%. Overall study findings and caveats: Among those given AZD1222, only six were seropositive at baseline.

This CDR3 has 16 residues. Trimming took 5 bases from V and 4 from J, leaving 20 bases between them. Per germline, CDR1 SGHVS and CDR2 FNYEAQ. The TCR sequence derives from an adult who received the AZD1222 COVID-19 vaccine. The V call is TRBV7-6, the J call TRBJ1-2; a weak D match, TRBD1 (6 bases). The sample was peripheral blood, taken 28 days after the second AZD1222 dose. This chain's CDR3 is CASSPQPGTSGYGYTF. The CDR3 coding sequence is TGTGCCAGCAGCCCCCAGCCCGGGACATCCGGCTATGGCTACACCTTC.